The 2 T cell receptor beta chains reported below all come from one sample, sequenced in a study of T cell responses to AZD1222 COVID-19 vaccine. Data came from immunoSEQ multiplex PCR; TCRdb stores just in-frame clones and leaves some out. The data show roughly 120,000 clones, with approximately 90% seen just once and approximately 4% held by the top ten. Sequences were derived from peripheral blood, sampled on day 0 of AZD1222 vaccination. These receptors came from an adult in good health.

The gene calls are TRBV14 and TRBJ1-1; D unclear. Germline values: CDR1 SGHDN, CDR2 FVKESK. There are 13 residues in the CDR3. V lost 0 bases and J 4 bases, leaving 6 bases between the germline ends. The CDR3 sequence: CASSQETPTEAFF. The CDR3 DNA is TGTGCCAGCAGCCAAGAAACACCCACTGAAGCTTTCTTT.

V gene TRBV6-2 or TRBV6-3 combines with J gene TRBJ2-6; no definite D call. The CDR3 runs 15 residues. Germline V gene data show CDR1 as MNHEY and CDR2 as SVGEGT. Trimming took off 4 bases at V and 0 bases at J, with 7 bases between the two ends. Here the CDR3 reads CASSLTSSGANVLTF. The CDR3 DNA sequence: TGTGCCAGCAGTTTGACGAGCTCTGGGGCCAACGTCCTGACTTTC.